The rows below give T cell receptor beta chains drawn from one sample of a study of T cell responses to AZD1222 COVID-19 vaccine. The protocol was immunoSEQ multiplex PCR, while the TCRdb copy is restricted to in-frame clones and leaves out a portion. The sample consists of more than 95,000 clones, approximately 91% of them appearing once. Sequencing used peripheral blood, obtained on day 0 of AZD1222 vaccination. Receptors were obtained from an adult in good health. Each CDR3 is given without its conserved first and last residue. Size values are once, few and many counts, or a class for expanded clones, and some rows have none.

j_gene: TRBJ2-7; abundance: once; v_gene: TRBV28; CDR3aa: ASSLTSGGSYEQY
j_gene: TRBJ2-3; abundance: .; v_gene: TRBV5-5; CDR3aa: ASNFRGTDTQY
j_gene: TRBJ2-3; abundance: .; v_gene: TRBV6-5; CDR3aa: ASSYGGKGTDTQY
j_gene: TRBJ2-5; abundance: .; v_gene: TRBV5-1; CDR3aa: ASSVGRGEETQY
j_gene: TRBJ1-2; abundance: .; v_gene: TRBV5-6; CDR3aa: ASSFGGDYGYT
j_gene: TRBJ1-6; abundance: .; v_gene: TRBV27; CDR3aa: ASSHPPQNSPLH
j_gene: TRBJ1-4; abundance: .; v_gene: TRBV6-5; CDR3aa: ASSYIPQGLEKLF
j_gene: TRBJ2-7; abundance: .; v_gene: TRBV15; CDR3aa: ATSVRTDGMYEQY
j_gene: TRBJ2-2; abundance: .; v_gene: TRBV15; CDR3aa: ATAGSGTNNAGELF
j_gene: TRBJ2-7; abundance: .; v_gene: TRBV27; CDR3aa: ASSFRDRGAYEQY
j_gene: TRBJ2-1; abundance: .; v_gene: TRBV5-1; CDR3aa: ASSLAEGWNEQF
j_gene: TRBJ1-3; abundance: .; v_gene: TRBV3-1/TRBV3-2; CDR3aa: ASSWDRTGNTIY
j_gene: TRBJ2-1; abundance: .; v_gene: TRBV6-4; CDR3aa: ASSDSGTSPHEQF
j_gene: TRBJ2-7; abundance: .; v_gene: TRBV5-1; CDR3aa: ASSLQGPYEQY
j_gene: TRBJ2-1; abundance: .; v_gene: TRBV5-1; CDR3aa: ASSLGLAGVSGEQF
j_gene: TRBJ2-1; abundance: .; v_gene: TRBV11-3; CDR3aa: ASSWDRDNEQF
j_gene: TRBJ1-1; abundance: .; v_gene: TRBV10-3; CDR3aa: AISESGIGGLNTEAF
j_gene: TRBJ1-5; abundance: .; v_gene: TRBV10-3; CDR3aa: AISGSGGQPQH
j_gene: TRBJ2-1; abundance: .; v_gene: TRBV2; CDR3aa: ASNTRSEQF
j_gene: TRBJ1-1; abundance: .; v_gene: TRBV3-1/TRBV3-2; CDR3aa: ASSRAPRTEAF
j_gene: TRBJ2-1; abundance: .; v_gene: TRBV15; CDR3aa: ATSPVPHNEQF
j_gene: TRBJ1-4; abundance: .; v_gene: TRBV6-6; CDR3aa: ASRGTTNEKLF
j_gene: TRBJ1-2; abundance: .; v_gene: TRBV7-9; CDR3aa: ASGVTGSGYT
j_gene: TRBJ1-5; abundance: .; v_gene: TRBV19; CDR3aa: ASSTRGSNQPQH
j_gene: TRBJ1-5; abundance: .; v_gene: TRBV24-1; CDR3aa: ATSDSGQGSGNQPQH
j_gene: TRBJ1-1; abundance: few; v_gene: TRBV9; CDR3aa: ASSAGGQGRMNTEAF
j_gene: TRBJ2-3; abundance: .; v_gene: TRBV18; CDR3aa: ASSPPTRTDTQY
j_gene: TRBJ1-4; abundance: .; v_gene: TRBV7-9; CDR3aa: ASSLNGGQNEKLF
j_gene: TRBJ1-5; abundance: .; v_gene: TRBV19; CDR3aa: ASSYSGTGDHQPQH
j_gene: TRBJ2-3; abundance: once; v_gene: TRBV29-1; CDR3aa: SVDAPGGTQY
j_gene: TRBJ2-2; abundance: .; v_gene: TRBV6-2/TRBV6-3; CDR3aa: ASSLNTGELF
j_gene: TRBJ1-5; abundance: .; v_gene: TRBV11-2; CDR3aa: ASSAGQADSQPQH
j_gene: TRBJ1-2; abundance: .; v_gene: TRBV3-1/TRBV3-2; CDR3aa: ASSQEGREDYGYT